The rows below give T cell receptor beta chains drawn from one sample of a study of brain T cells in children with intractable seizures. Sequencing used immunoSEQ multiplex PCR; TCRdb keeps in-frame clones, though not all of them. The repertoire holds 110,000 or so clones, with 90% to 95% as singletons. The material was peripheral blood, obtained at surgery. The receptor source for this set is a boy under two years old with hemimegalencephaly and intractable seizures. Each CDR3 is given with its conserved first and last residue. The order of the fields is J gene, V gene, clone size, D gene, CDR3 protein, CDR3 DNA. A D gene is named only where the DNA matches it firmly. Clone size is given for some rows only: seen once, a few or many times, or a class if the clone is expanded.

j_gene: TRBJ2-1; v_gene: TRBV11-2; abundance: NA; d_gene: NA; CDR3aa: CASSLDMGNEQFF; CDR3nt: TGTGCCAGCAGCTTAGATATGGGAAATGAGCAGTTCTTC
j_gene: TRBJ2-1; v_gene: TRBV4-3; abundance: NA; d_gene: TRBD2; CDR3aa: CASSRSGTSGSRNEQFF; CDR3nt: TGCGCCAGCAGCCGGTCCGGGACTAGCGGGAGCAGGAATGAGCAGTTCTTC
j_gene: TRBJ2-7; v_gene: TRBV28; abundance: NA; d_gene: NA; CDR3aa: CASSPSGWGTYEQYF; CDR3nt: TGTGCCAGCAGCCCCAGCGGGTGGGGAACCTACGAGCAGTACTTC
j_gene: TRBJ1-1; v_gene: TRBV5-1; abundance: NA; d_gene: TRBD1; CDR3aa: CASSPETGFWEGTEAFF; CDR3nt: TGCGCCAGCAGCCCCGAGACAGGGTTTTGGGAGGGCACTGAAGCTTTCTTT
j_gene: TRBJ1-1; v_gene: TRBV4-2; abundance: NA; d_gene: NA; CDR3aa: CASSQGGGGFEAFF; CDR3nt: TGTGCCAGCAGCCAAGGAGGGGGGGGATTTGAAGCTTTCTTT
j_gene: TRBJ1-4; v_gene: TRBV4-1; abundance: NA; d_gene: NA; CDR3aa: CASSLGGASNEKLFF; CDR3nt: TGCGCCAGCAGCCTAGGGGGGGCCTCTAATGAAAAACTGTTTTTT
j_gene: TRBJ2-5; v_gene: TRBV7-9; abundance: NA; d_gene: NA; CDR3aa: CASSTSWGQGLETQYF; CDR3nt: TGTGCCAGCAGCACCTCCTGGGGGCAGGGCTTGGAGACCCAGTACTTC
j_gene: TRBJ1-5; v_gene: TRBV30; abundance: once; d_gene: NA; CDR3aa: CAWSPLGGNQPQHF; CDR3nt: TGTGCCTGGAGTCCCCTCGGGGGGAATCAGCCCCAGCATTTT
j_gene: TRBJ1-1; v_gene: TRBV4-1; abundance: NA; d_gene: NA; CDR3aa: CASSQERGVGTEAFF; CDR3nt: TGCGCCAGCAGCCAAGAACGAGGGGTGGGCACTGAAGCTTTCTTT
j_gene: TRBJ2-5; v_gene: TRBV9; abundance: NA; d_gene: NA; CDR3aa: CASSVAAGYQETQYF; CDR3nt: TGTGCCAGCAGCGTAGCGGCTGGGTACCAAGAGACCCAGTACTTC
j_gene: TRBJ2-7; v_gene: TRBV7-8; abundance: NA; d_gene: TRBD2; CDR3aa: CASSQVGGTYYEQYF; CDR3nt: TGTGCCAGCAGCCAAGTCGGGGGGACCTACTACGAGCAGTACTTC
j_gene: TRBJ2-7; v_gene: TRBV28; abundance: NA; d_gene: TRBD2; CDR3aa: CASTRGGENHEQYF; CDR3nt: TGTGCCAGCACCCGGGGAGGGGAGAACCACGAGCAGTACTTC
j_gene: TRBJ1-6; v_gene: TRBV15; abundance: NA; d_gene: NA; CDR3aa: CATSREGTLNNSPLHF; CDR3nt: TGTGCCACCAGCCGGGAGGGGACTCTTAATAATTCACCCCTCCACTTT